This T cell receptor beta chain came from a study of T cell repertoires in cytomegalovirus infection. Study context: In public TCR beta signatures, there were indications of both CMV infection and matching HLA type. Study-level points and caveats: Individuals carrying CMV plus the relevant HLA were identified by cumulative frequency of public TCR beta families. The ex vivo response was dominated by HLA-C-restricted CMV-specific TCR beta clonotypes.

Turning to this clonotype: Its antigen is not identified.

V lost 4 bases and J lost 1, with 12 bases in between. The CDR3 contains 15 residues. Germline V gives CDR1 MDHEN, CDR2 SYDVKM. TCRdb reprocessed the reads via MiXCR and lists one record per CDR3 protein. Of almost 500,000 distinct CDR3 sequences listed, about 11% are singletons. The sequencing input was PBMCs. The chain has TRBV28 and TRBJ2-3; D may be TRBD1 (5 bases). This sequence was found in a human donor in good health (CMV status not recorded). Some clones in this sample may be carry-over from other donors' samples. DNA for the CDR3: TGTGCCAGCAGTTCCCCAGGGATGGGCACAGATACGCAGTATTTT. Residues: CASSSPGMGTDTQYF.